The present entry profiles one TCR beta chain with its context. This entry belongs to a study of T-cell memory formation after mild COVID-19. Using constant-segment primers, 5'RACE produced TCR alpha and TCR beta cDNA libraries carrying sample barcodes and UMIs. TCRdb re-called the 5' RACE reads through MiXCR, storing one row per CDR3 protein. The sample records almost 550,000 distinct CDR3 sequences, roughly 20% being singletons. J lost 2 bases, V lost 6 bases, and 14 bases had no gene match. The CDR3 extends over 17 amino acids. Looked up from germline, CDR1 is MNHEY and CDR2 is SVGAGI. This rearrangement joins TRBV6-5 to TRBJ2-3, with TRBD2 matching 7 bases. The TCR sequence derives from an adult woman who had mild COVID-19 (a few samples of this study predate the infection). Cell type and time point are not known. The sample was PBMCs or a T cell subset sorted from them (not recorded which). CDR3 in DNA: TGTGCCAGCAGCCCCTCCACTAGCGAGATTATCACAGATACGCAGTATTTT. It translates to CASSPSTSEIITDTQYF.